A single T cell receptor beta chain is shown here with its context. Time point given: newly diagnosed GD, antithyroid drugs for less than 3 months. TCR sequences were obtained from RNA taken from PBMCs. This sample is part of a study of regulatory T cells in long-lasting Graves disease. The length of the CDR3 is 17 residues. The germline gives CDR1 SEHNR, CDR2 FQNEAQ (reference sequence). V lost 6 bases, J lost 2 bases, and 14 bases stayed unmatched. With iRepertoire HTBI primers and Arm-PCR of CDR3 regions, TCR beta libraries were built. TCRdb used MiXCR to reprocess the multiplex PCR reads, holding one entry per CDR3 protein. Of a few hundred thousand distinct CDR3 sequences listed, around 17% are singletons. Separately, the same data were catalogued under a study of T cells in Graves' hyperthyroidism and ophthalmopathy.

The source of this sequence is a man aged 40-55 years with Graves disease. Sample: peripheral blood mononuclear cells (PBMCs), taken at new diagnosis, from a patient treated with antithyroid drugs. V and J are TRBV7-9 and TRBJ2-3, with TRBD2 identical over 7 bases. The chain's CDR3 is CASRHAGERGLTDTQYF. For the CDR3, the DNA is TGTGCCAGCAGGCACGCGGGGGAGCGGGGTCTCACAGATACGCAGTATTTT.